The 3 T cell receptor beta chains reported below all come from one sample, sequenced in a study of blood T cell repertoires in COVID-19. Profiled with immunoSEQ multiplex PCR; TCRdb holds only in-frame clones, not every one. The sample has roughly 43,000 clones; over 75% are singletons. Sequencing input: peripheral blood. Every receptor here comes from a human donor in a cohort sampled during active COVID-19.

The chain couples TRBV6-2 or TRBV6-3 to TRBJ2-1, with 12 bases identical to TRBD2. Germline assignment: CDR1 MNHEY and CDR2 SVGEGT. The CDR3 is 15 amino acids. V was clipped by 0 bases and J by 10 bases; unmatched bases: 4. This CDR3 is CASSYSTSGGGEQFF. The CDR3 DNA reads as TGTGCCAGCAGTTACTCGACTAGCGGGGGAGGAGAGCAGTTCTTC.

This chain uses TRBV10-3 with TRBJ1-6; possibly TRBD1 for D (6 bases). Trimming removed 0 bases at V and 7 bases at J, with 19 bases between. This CDR3 is built from 18 residues. Germline CDR1 reads ENHRY; CDR2 reads SYGVKD. DNA for the CDR3: TGTGCCATCAGTGAGTCGCCCTTCTTAACGGGGGGCAATTCACCCCTCCACTTT. This encodes CAISESPFLTGGNSPLHF.

The chain links TRBV12-3 or TRBV12-4 to TRBJ2-2; D is unclear. Trimming took off 2 bases at V and 6 bases at J, with 7 bases between the two ends. This CDR3 has 13 amino acids. CDR3 nucleotide sequence: TGTGCCAGCAGTTTAACACCCGCCGGGGAGCTGTTTTTT. Translated: CASSLTPAGELFF.